The 20 T cell receptor beta chains presented below share a single source sample, sequenced in a study of early T cells in non-severe SARS-CoV-2 infection. Each CDR3 protein is one row after TCRdb ran MiXCR on the 5' RACE reads. The sample consists of 35,000 to 40,000 distinct CDR3 sequences, around 3.9% of them appearing once. What was sequenced was whole blood. The source is an adult who was a healthcare worker with PCR-confirmed SARS-CoV-2 infection or an uninfected control (not recorded which).

This clonotype was picked up many times. The chain employs TRBV25-1 and TRBJ1-1, with 7 bases fitting TRBD1. With V trimmed by 6 bases and J by 8 bases, 3 bases remained unmatched. The CDR3 length is 11 residues. CDR1 is MGHDK and CDR2 is SYGVNS in the germline V gene. CDR3 coding DNA: TGTGCCAGCAGACGGGACAGCGAAGCTTTCTTT. It translates to CASRRDSEAFF.

This clonotype was detected ten times or more. V is TRBV19 and J is TRBJ2-5; TRBD1 matches 7 bases. CDR1 and CDR2 (germline): LNHDA, SQIVND (reference sequence). V shed 4 bases, J shed 4 bases, and the junction held 9 bases outside the gene matches. The CDR3 consists of 15 residues. The CDR3 DNA follows: TGTGCCAGTAGTAGATCGGGACAGTCCGTAGAGACCCAGTACTTC. It yields the protein CASSRSGQSVETQYF.

This clonotype was recorded many times. The chain couples TRBV5-1 to TRBJ2-2; D uncertain. V shed 6 bases and J shed 1 base, with 4 bases lying between them. Germline V gene lookup returns CDR1 SGHRS and CDR2 YFSETQ. The CDR3 spans 12 residues. CDR3 in amino acids: CASTKNTGELFF. CDR3 in DNA: TGCGCCAGCACGAAGAACACCGGGGAGCTGTTTTTT.

This clonotype appeared many times. The chain couples TRBV6-1 to TRBJ1-1; no definite D call. CDR3 length equals 11 residues. Trimming took 7 bases from V and 3 from J, leaving 6 bases between them. CDR1 is MNHNS and CDR2 is SASEGT in the germline V gene. The CDR3 nucleotides are TGTGCCAGCACGCGTTACACTGAAGCTTTCTTT. The encoded protein is CASTRYTEAFF.

This clonotype came up many times. The rearrangement joins TRBV4-2 to TRBJ1-2, with 9 bases aligning to TRBD1. Trimming took 0 bases from V and 7 from J; bases not matched to a gene: 12. Germline CDR1 is LGHNA and CDR2 is YNFKEQ. This CDR3 is built from 17 residues. CDR3 sequence reads: CASSQDKTGTGTSGYTF. CDR3 DNA sequence: TGTGCCAGCAGCCAAGATAAAACCGGGACAGGGACGAGTGGCTACACCTTC.

A few counts support this clonotype. V and J are TRBV30 and TRBJ2-5; D may be TRBD1 (5 bases). V was pared by 2 bases and J by 3 bases, with 7 bases between. The V gene's germline CDR1 is GTSNPN and CDR2 SVGIG (reference sequence). CDR3 size: 12 residues. The CDR3 here is CAWSQGKETQYF. The DNA of the CDR3 is TGTGCCTGGAGTCAGGGCAAAGAGACCCAGTACTTC.

This clonotype was counted many times. This sequence joins TRBV7-2 and TRBJ2-7; the match to TRBD2 covers 10 bases. With V trimmed by 1 base and J by 1 base, 13 bases remained unmatched. The V gene's germline CDR1 is SGHTA and CDR2 FQGNSA. The length of the CDR3 is 19 residues. The CDR3 sequence is CASSLGLPGLAGVSYEQYV. The CDR3 nucleotides read TGTGCCAGCAGCTTAGGACTTCCGGGGCTAGCGGGAGTGTCCTACGAGCAGTACGTC.

In its sample, this clonotype was seen many times. The chain employs TRBV12-3 or TRBV12-4 and TRBJ2-7; TRBD2 matches 8 bases. V shed 6 bases and J 6 bases; nucleotides not matched to a gene: 7. This CDR3 region has 13 residues. The CDR3 sequence: CASSQWLAGEQYF. In DNA, the CDR3 is TGTGCCAGCAGCCAGTGGCTAGCGGGCGAGCAGTACTTC.

There are many counts of this clonotype. This chain connects TRBV4-3 to TRBJ1-2; tentative D call: TRBD1 (6 bases). The V gene's germline CDR1 is LGHNA and CDR2 YSLEER. V lost 0 bases to trimming and J lost 7 bases, with 15 bases between them. CDR3 size: 15 residues. CDR3 region: CASSQDEPNRAGYTF. CDR3 DNA sequence: TGCGCCAGCAGCCAAGATGAGCCGAACAGGGCTGGCTACACCTTC.

This clonotype was recorded at least ten times. The DNA is left out, because the CDR3 cannot be placed on it with certainty; the CDR3 is given as TCRdb lists it. Here the CDR3 reads CASSSWGGGTNWYV. The rearrangement uses TRBV11-2 and TRBJ2-7; TRBD2 reflects the table's D call only, with no check against the DNA. The CDR3 is made up of 14 amino acids, end residues included. Looked up from germline, CDR1 is SGHAT and CDR2 is FQNNGV.

This clonotype came up a few times. The chain has TRBV12-3 or TRBV12-4 and TRBJ2-3; D is unclear. The V and J ends lost 6 bases and 3 bases respectively, with 16 bases between them. The CDR3 spans 15 residues. The CDR3 DNA sequence: TGTGCCAGCAGGCCGACTGGTTTTATTACAGATACGCAGTATTTT. Its translation: CASRPTGFITDTQYF.

Ten or more counts support this clonotype. This rearrangement joins TRBV12-3 or TRBV12-4 to TRBJ2-7; the D is unclear. The V gene lost 5 bases and the J gene lost 1 base, with 12 bases spanning the gap. The CDR3 is made up of 14 amino acids. CDR3 loop: CASSERSISYEQYF. CDR3 bases: TGTGCCAGCAGTGAAAGGAGTATTTCCTACGAGCAGTACTTC.

This clonotype was counted many times. This chain links TRBV24-1 with TRBJ2-1; TRBD1 agrees at 11 bases. This CDR3 spans 17 amino acids. V gave up 4 bases and J gave up 10 bases; unmatched junction bases: 14. Per the germline V gene, CDR1 is KGHDR and CDR2 is SFDVKD. Here the CDR3 reads CATSDRRSGTGGAEQFF. CDR3 sequence (DNA): TGTGCCACCAGTGACCGTCGCTCTGGGACAGGGGGGGCGGAGCAGTTCTTC.

Ten or more counts support this clonotype. DNA of the CDR3: TGTGCCAGCAGTTCCCCCGGGACACAAAGCAATCAGCCCCAGCATTTT. It specifies CASSSPGTQSNQPQHF. The rearrangement joins TRBV12-3 or TRBV12-4 to TRBJ1-5; D possibly corresponds to TRBD1 (6 bases). The V and J ends lost 4 bases and 1 base respectively, with 14 bases between them. The CDR3 is 16 residues long.

This clonotype turned up a few times. The chain uses TRBV7-9 and TRBJ2-7; no clear D gene. This CDR3 is built from 12 residues. Trimming removed 3 bases at V and 7 bases at J, with 10 bases between. Germline V gene sequence: CDR1 SEHNR, CDR2 FQNEAQ (reference sequence). The CDR3 is CASSFAKGEQYV. In DNA, the CDR3 is TGTGCCAGCAGCTTTGCTAAGGGAGAGCAGTACGTC.

This clonotype was recorded a few times. The genes are TRBV24-1 and TRBJ2-1; D unresolved. The germline V and J ends were trimmed by 5 bases and 5 bases, with 6 bases remaining between them. This CDR3 is 12 amino acids long. Germline loops: CDR1 KGHDR, CDR2 SFDVKD. CDR3 protein: CATSARNNEQFF. CDR3 sequence (DNA): TGTGCCACCAGTGCGAGGAACAATGAGCAGTTCTTC.

The sample holds many counts of this clonotype. This sequence joins TRBV20-1 and TRBJ1-1; D may be TRBD1 (6 bases). Trimming cost V 6 bases and J 8 bases, with 16 bases left between them. This CDR3 region has 12 residues. From germline, CDR1 is DFQATT and CDR2 SNEGSKA (reference sequence). In DNA form, the CDR3 reads TGCAGTGCGCAAGTGACAGGATTAGAAGCTTTCTTT. This encodes CSAQVTGLEAFF.

This clonotype was recorded many times. The CDR3 DNA sequence: TGTGCCAGCGGATTGATAGCGGGAGAGATGGCAGATACGCAGTATTTT. Protein: CASGLIAGEMADTQYF. The chain carries TRBV6-5 and TRBJ2-3; 9 positions agree with TRBD2. The ends lost 8 bases at V and 4 bases at J; junction bases unmatched: 13. CDR3 size: 16 residues. Germline V gives CDR1 MNHEY, CDR2 SVGAGI.

This clonotype has ten or more counts. Here the CDR3 reads CASSLSEVDEQYV. CDR3 DNA sequence: TGTGCCAGCAGCCTATCCGAAGTGGACGAGCAGTACGTC. This chain uses TRBV6-2 or TRBV6-3 with TRBJ2-7; D gene unclear. The CDR3 has 13 residues. The germline V gene has CDR1 MNHEY and CDR2 SVGEGT. The germline V and J ends were trimmed by 6 bases and 5 bases, with 14 bases remaining between them.

This clonotype was counted ten times or more. The chain's CDR3 is CSARETGKYEQYV. CDR3 sequence (DNA): TGCAGTGCTAGAGAGACAGGGAAATACGAGCAGTACGTC. This chain uses TRBV20-1 with TRBJ2-7, with 7 bases aligning to TRBD1. The CDR3 contains 13 residues. Germline-derived CDR1 and CDR2 are DFQATT and SNEGSKA (reference sequence). The junction had 3 bases not matched to a gene; V was cut back by 0 bases and J by 4 bases.